What follows is one T cell receptor (beta chain) and its context. V gave up 0 bases and J gave up 4 bases; unmatched junction bases: 5. The CDR3 totals 16 residues. Per germline, CDR1 SGHAT and CDR2 FQNNGV. TCRdb keeps only in-frame clones here, not all; method: immunoSEQ multiplex PCR. The top ten hold just under 4% of the sample, which has approximately 94,000 clones, 85% to 95% seen once. This sample is part of a study of blood T cell repertoires in COVID-19. About the study: Acute and convalescent COVID-19 samples came from the United States, Italy and Spain. PBMCs, B-cell-depleted T cells, or T cells provided the cDNA or gDNA that made up the material.

The V and J genes are TRBV11-2 and TRBJ2-7; 11 nucleotides line up with TRBD2. Material for sequencing was peripheral blood. The TCR was taken from a woman in her forties or fifties in a cohort sampled during active COVID-19. The CDR3 region is CASSLDLTSGSYEQYF. DNA of the CDR3: TGTGCCAGCAGCTTAGATCTTACTAGCGGGAGTTACGAGCAGTACTTC. The entire variable domain, with the rest obtained from reference TRBV11-2 and TRBJ2-7, is as follows: EAGVAQSPRYKIIEKRQSVAFWCNPISGHATLYWYQQILGQGPKLLIQFQNNGVVDDSQLPKDRFSAERLKGVDSTLKIQPAKLEDSAVYLCASSLDLTSGSYEQYFGPGTRLTVT.